Each of the 14 T cell receptor beta chains below was sequenced from the same sample in a study of cytomegalovirus exposure and HLA in healthy donors. A multiplex PCR was run with 60 Vbeta primers and 13 Jbeta primers. Sequencing was performed with immunoSEQ multiplex PCR; in TCRdb, only in-frame clones are kept and a portion is missing. Of 100,000 to 150,000 clones listed, roughly 80% are singletons. Sequencing used PBMCs. These receptor sequences come from a woman aged 40-49 years in good health and CMV-seronegative.

The chain combines TRBV19 with TRBJ1-1; TRBD1 matches 7 bases. Germline CDR1 and CDR2: LNHDA and SQIVND (reference sequence). V trimming: 4 bases; J trimming: 5 bases; junction bases outside the gene matches: 4. The CDR3 length is 13 residues. The CDR3 coding sequence is TGTGCCAGTAGTAACAGGGGAGGTACTGAAGCTTTCTTT. It is translated as CASSNRGGTEAFF. The full variable domain, completed using reference TRBV19 and TRBJ1-1, is DGGITQSPKYLFRKEGQNVTLSCEQNLNHDAMYWYRQDPGQGLRLIYYSQIVNDFQKGDIAEGYSVSREKKESFPLTVTSAQKNPTAFYLCASSNRGGTEAFFGQGTRLTVV.

V is TRBV9 and J is TRBJ2-1, with no clear D. Germline CDR1 SGDLS, CDR2 YYNGEE. Trimming removed 0 bases from V and 6 bases from J, with 10 bases in between. The CDR3 contains 14 residues. The CDR3 sequence is CASSVGSDFNEQFF. The CDR3 nucleotides read TGTGCCAGCAGCGTAGGGAGTGACTTCAATGAGCAGTTCTTC.

The chain is built from TRBV5-1 and TRBJ1-1; TRBD1 matches at 10 bases. The CDR3 spans 15 residues. J gave up 4 bases and V 5 bases, and 8 bases lay outside the gene matches. Germline V gene lookup returns CDR1 SGHRS and CDR2 YFSETQ. The CDR3 region is CASRPYRTGGTEAFF. The CDR3, as DNA: TGCGCCAGCAGACCTTACCGGACAGGGGGCACTGAAGCTTTCTTT.

The chain recombines TRBV28 with TRBJ1-4; D ambiguous. CDR3 length: 15 residues. Germline CDR1 MDHEN, CDR2 SYDVKM. Trimming left V 6 bases short and J 2 bases short, with 13 bases between. CDR3 in amino acids: CASSLAGSTNEKLFF. As DNA, the CDR3 is TGTGCCAGCAGCCTGGCGGGGTCGACTAATGAAAAACTGTTTTTT.

This clone was detected once. This chain connects TRBV11-2 to TRBJ1-1, with D possibly TRBD1 on 5 matching bases. The CDR3 consists of 13 residues. The V end was cut by 11 bases, the J end by 6 bases, with 19 bases between. Germline CDR1 is SGHAT and CDR2 is FQNNGV. The chain's CDR3 is CASRTLVSSEAFF. In DNA form, the CDR3 reads TGTGCCTCCCGGACACTTGTCTCATCTGAAGCTTTCTTT.

The CDR3 spells CASSQGAQGTYNEQFF. CDR3 DNA sequence: TGTGCCAGCAGCCAAGGTGCGCAGGGCACCTACAATGAGCAGTTCTTC. V gene TRBV4-2 combines with J gene TRBJ2-1, with TRBD1 as a possible D gene (5 bases). V was trimmed by 1 base and J by 2 bases, leaving 12 bases between them. The CDR3 length is 16 residues. Germline CDR1 reads LGHNA; CDR2 reads YNFKEQ.

This sequence joins TRBV2 and TRBJ2-5; possibly TRBD2 for D (6 bases). V was shortened by 8 bases and J by 5 bases, with 15 bases between the two germline ends. The length of the CDR3 is 13 residues. CDR1 and CDR2 from the germline V gene are SNHLY and FYNNEI. The CDR3 loop is CASPLPGGETQYF. CDR3 bases: TGTGCCAGCCCACTCCCCGGGGGTGAGACCCAGTACTTC.

The chain carries TRBV27 and TRBJ2-7; TRBD1 matches at 10 bases. This CDR3 has 15 residues. Germline V CDR1 and CDR2: MNHEY, SMNVEV (reference sequence). V lost 3 bases and J lost 6; bases outside the gene matches: 8. In nucleotides, the CDR3 is TGTGCCAGCAGTTTCGGGACAGGGGCTAGCAGCGAGCAGTACTTC. The encoded protein is CASSFGTGASSEQYF.

The sample holds a few counts of this clone. The rearrangement joins TRBV4-2 to TRBJ1-4; 8 nucleotides line up with TRBD1. Germline CDR1 and CDR2: LGHNA and YNFKEQ. V shed 3 bases, J shed 4 bases, and the junction held 1 base outside the gene matches. The length of the CDR3 is 14 residues. CDR3 nucleotide sequence: TGTGCCAGCAGCCACGGACAGGGTAATGAAAAACTGTTTTTT. Translated: CASSHGQGNEKLFF.

This clone was seen only once. The chain uses TRBV19 and TRBJ1-1, with D unresolved. Germline assignment: CDR1 LNHDA and CDR2 SQIVND (reference sequence). The CDR3 spans 14 residues. The V end was cut by 5 bases, the J end by 1 base, with 11 bases between. CDR3 DNA sequence: TGTGCCAGTAGTCTCCGGGGAACGAACACTGAAGCTTTCTTT. Residues: CASSLRGTNTEAFF.

This chain joins TRBV4-2 and TRBJ1-1, with a weak D call TRBD1 (5 bases). This CDR3 has 14 residues. Germline CDR1 reads LGHNA; CDR2 reads YNFKEQ. Trimming left V 0 bases short and J 2 bases short, with 7 bases between. CDR3 nucleotides: TGTGCCAGCAGCCAAGAGCAGGGAAACACTGAAGCTTTCTTT. It codes for CASSQEQGNTEAFF.

CDR3 DNA sequence: TGTGCCAGCAGTTATGACAGGGACGGGTCACCCCTCCACTTT. It is translated as CASSYDRDGSPLHF. The chain joins TRBV7-3 to TRBJ1-6, with 7 bases matching TRBD1. Germline V CDR1 and CDR2: SGHTA, FQGTGA. V was pared by 6 bases and J by 10 bases, with 9 bases of the junction left unmatched. The CDR3 sequence is 14 residues long.

This rearrangement joins TRBV29-1 to TRBJ2-1; 9 positions agree with TRBD2. The V and J ends lost 4 bases and 8 bases, in that order; junction bases with no gene match: 9. The germline CDR1 and CDR2 sequences are SQVTM and ANQGSEA. This CDR3 is 14 amino acids long. CDR3 in amino acids: CSVGLAGSWDEQFF. The CDR3 region has the DNA TGCAGCGTTGGGCTAGCGGGGTCCTGGGATGAGCAGTTCTTC.

V is TRBV5-1 and J is TRBJ2-2, with D maybe TRBD1 (5 bases). Germline CDR1 and CDR2: SGHRS and YFSETQ. This CDR3 is built from 15 residues. Trimming removed 0 bases at V and 4 bases at J, with 10 bases between. The CDR3 is CASSLGGSFTGELFF. CDR3 DNA sequence: TGCGCCAGCAGCTTGGGGGGCAGTTTCACCGGGGAGCTGTTTTTT.